The rows below give T cell receptor beta chains drawn from one sample of a study of CXCR3-negative and CXCR3-positive naive CD8 T cells. TCRdb re-called the 5' RACE reads and gives one entry per CDR3 protein, without DNA. The table for this sample gives 40,000 to 55,000 distinct CDR3 sequences. What was sequenced was naive CXCR3- CD8+ T cells from blood. The receptors here all came from a human donor in good health. Some clones in this sample may be carry-over from other donors' samples. Both conserved end residues are part of each CDR3.

V	J	CDR3
TRBV6-2/TRBV6-3	TRBJ2-1	CASSYEPSGGNEQFF
TRBV12-3/TRBV12-4	TRBJ2-5	CASSPTMRETQYF
TRBV24-1	TRBJ2-2	CATSEGNLETGELFF
TRBV5-6	TRBJ2-5	CASSGGQGGRTQYF
TRBV27	TRBJ2-1	CASSLWEGAHNEQFF
TRBV7-3	TRBJ2-5	CASSLGGGEQETQYF
TRBV7-9	TRBJ2-7	CASSLVGGVGEQYF
TRBV6-5	TRBJ2-5	CASSYSLPSQETQYF
TRBV15	TRBJ2-1	CATSFPPSSYNEQFF
TRBV29-1	TRBJ2-3	CSVEDIAGVDTQYF
TRBV29-1	TRBJ2-1	CSVEMAGRSHNEQFF
TRBV28	TRBJ2-3	CASSSLRGQRVTDTQYF
TRBV29-1	TRBJ2-3	CSVDSTDTQYF
TRBV27	TRBJ2-7	CASSLSGGTSYEQYF
TRBV4-2	TRBJ2-7	CASSQEQRSYEQYF
TRBV14	TRBJ2-5	CASSQESPRQGTQYF
TRBV7-6	TRBJ1-1	CASSLVGPGDEAFF
TRBV4-2	TRBJ2-7	CASSQDPTGSEQYF
TRBV28	TRBJ2-5	CASSSLDREETQYF
TRBV29-1	TRBJ2-1	CSAGLAGTNEQFF
TRBV19	TRBJ2-1	CASSLASGGRVEQFF
TRBV29-1	TRBJ2-3	CSVTAGDLLTDTQYF
TRBV6-2/TRBV6-3	TRBJ2-2	CASSEHTGELFF
TRBV15	TRBJ2-7	CATSNPSAVAGVTYEQYF
TRBV12-3/TRBV12-4	TRBJ1-5	CASSLRGVNQPQHF
TRBV3-1	TRBJ1-2	CASSQDRFQGRFYGYTF
TRBV7-6	TRBJ2-1	CASSPWGNEQFF
TRBV6-5	TRBJ1-2	CASSASSSYGYTF
TRBV7-3	TRBJ2-5	CASSLDLAGLEVAQYF
TRBV20-1	TRBJ2-7	CSARDGTGAEQYF
TRBV9	TRBJ2-6	CASSSGAGGANVLTF
TRBV7-2	TRBJ1-1	CASSLVQIEAFF
TRBV6-2/TRBV6-3	TRBJ2-3	CASSPRTSYDTQYF
TRBV5-1	TRBJ2-2	CASSPTSGNTGELFF
TRBV20-1	TRBJ2-7	CSAPIGQSYEQYF
TRBV29-1	TRBJ2-7	CSVREGGTSYEQYF
TRBV10-3	TRBJ1-2	CAISESAGSGYTF
TRBV15	TRBJ2-7	CATRERGGLNEQYF
TRBV4-2	TRBJ1-4	CASSDERAEKLFF